These 6 T cell receptor beta chains came from one sample sequenced in a study of cytotoxic CD8 clonotypes in ibrutinib-treated CLL (dated by TCRdb to the early 2020s). The library was generated by the immunoSEQ multiplex PCR assay. TCRdb took over this immuneACCESS table, retaining in-frame rearrangements with V and J assigned. Such tables are incomplete; in checked studies, under half of the missing clones stem from an unresolved V gene, and the remainder is unexplained. This sample lists fewer than 400,000 clones; over 55% were detected once. The top ten constitute about 6.7% of the sample. Sequenced material: PBMCs, taken after 36 months of ibrutinib treatment. The receptors derive from a human donor with chronic lymphocytic leukemia.

The gene calls are TRBV7-9 and TRBJ1-2; 7 bases align to TRBD1. From germline, CDR1 is SEHNR and CDR2 FQNEAQ (reference sequence). V dropped 1 base and J dropped 3; count of bases not matched to a gene: 8. The CDR3 extends over 16 amino acids. CDR3 protein: CASSLGRRGNDYGYTF. As DNA, the CDR3 is TGTGCCAGCAGCTTAGGGCGCAGGGGGAACGACTATGGCTACACCTTC. Full variable domain (missing parts from reference TRBV7-9 and TRBJ1-2): DTGVSQNPRHKITKRGQNVTFRCDPISEHNRLYWYRQTLGQGPEFLTYFQNEAQLEKSRLLSDRFSAERPKGSFSTLEIQRTEQGDSAMYLCASSLGRRGNDYGYTFGSGTRLTVV.

The CDR3 is CSVGGPGQGAQETQYF. CDR3 DNA sequence: TGCAGCGTTGGGGGCCCGGGACAGGGGGCCCAAGAGACCCAGTACTTC. This rearrangement joins TRBV29-1 to TRBJ2-5; the match to TRBD1 covers 12 bases. Germline CDR1 and CDR2: SQVTM and ANQGSEA. After removal of 4 bases from V and 1 base from J, the junction contained 7 bases not matched to a gene. The CDR3 is 16 amino acids.

This clone has just a few counts. In nucleotides, the CDR3 is TGTGCCAGCAGTTACAGACAGGGTAACTATGGCTACACCTTC. It translates to CASSYRQGNYGYTF. This chain links TRBV6-6 with TRBJ1-2, with 7 bases that match TRBD1. The CDR3 sequence is 14 residues long. The V segment lost 2 bases and the J segment 1 base; nucleotides outside the gene matches: 1. Germline V gene data show CDR1 as MNHNY and CDR2 as SVGAGI (reference sequence).

This CDR3 is CASSSPGTGSYEQYF. CDR3 coding DNA: TGTGCCAGCAGCTCTCCCGGGACAGGGTCCTACGAGCAGTACTTC. The chain combines TRBV7-9 with TRBJ2-7; 9 bases align to TRBD1. CDR1 SEHNR and CDR2 FQNEAQ come from the germline V gene (reference sequence). The ends lost 4 bases at V and 1 base at J; junction bases unmatched: 5. This CDR3 is 15 amino acids long.

This chain joins TRBV5-1 and TRBJ1-1; D might be TRBD1 (6 bases). Germline loops: CDR1 SGHRS, CDR2 YFSETQ. Trimming shortened V by 3 bases and J by 7 bases, and 13 bases separated the two germline ends. CDR3 size: 13 residues. For the CDR3, the DNA is TGCGCCAGCAGCTCGGACAGCGGGGGTGAAGCTTTCTTT. Residues: CASSSDSGGEAFF.

The chain recombines TRBV28 with TRBJ2-7; D is possibly TRBD1 or TRBD2 (6 bases each). V dropped 5 bases and J dropped 5 bases, with 31 bases sitting between them. The germline V gene has CDR1 MDHEN and CDR2 SYDVKM. CDR3 length: 19 amino acids. This CDR3 is CASSLTSRGNGGGNDEQYF. CDR3 nucleotide sequence: TGTGCCAGCAGTCTAACGTCGCGGGGAAACGGAGGGGGTAACGACGAGCAGTACTTC.